These 32 T cell receptor beta chains originate from one sample sequenced in a study of identical twins. TCRdb re-analysed the 5' RACE reads in MiXCR, keeping a single row per CDR3 protein. Seen here are under 800,000 distinct CDR3 sequences, 21% observed once, and the top ten hold 4.3%. A further study also used this sample, focusing on T cells expressing NK-cell markers.

Material: PBMCs. All receptors derive from a woman between 18 and 29 years old in good health.

This clonotype appeared a few times. The V and J genes are TRBV20-1 and TRBJ2-3; 10 bases are shared with TRBD1. V shed 3 bases, J shed 4 bases, and the junction held 7 bases outside the gene matches. CDR1 DFQATT and CDR2 SNEGSKA come from the germline V gene (reference sequence). The CDR3 is 15 residues long. CDR3 sequence (DNA): TGCAGTGCTAGGGACGGGACAGGGGCCGCAGATACGCAGTATTTT. The encoded protein is CSARDGTGAADTQYF.

This clonotype has a handful of counts. CDR3 residues: CASSWPGANVLTF. For the CDR3, the DNA is TGTGCCAGCAGTTGGCCAGGGGCCAACGTCCTGACTTTC. V usage is TRBV6-5 and J usage is TRBJ2-6; D is uncertain. V gave up 4 bases and J gave up 4 bases, with 5 bases separating them. CDR1 MNHEY and CDR2 SVGAGI come from the germline V gene. This CDR3 region has 13 residues.

The CDR3 spells CASSFGWRGSTDTQYF. CDR3 nucleotide sequence: TGTGCCAGCAGTTTCGGCTGGCGGGGGAGCACAGATACGCAGTATTTT. The chain links TRBV12-3 or TRBV12-4 to TRBJ2-3; 7 bases are shared with TRBD2. Losses at the gene ends were 3 bases for V and 0 bases for J; bases not matched to a gene: 6. The CDR3 has 16 amino acids.

This clonotype was counted between two and nine times. The chain combines TRBV5-1 with TRBJ2-3; D remains ambiguous. This CDR3 has 12 amino acids. Deletions cut 4 bases from V and 6 bases from J, with 9 bases between. Germline CDR1 is SGHRS and CDR2 is YFSETQ. The CDR3 reads CASSAEWDTQYF. DNA for the CDR3: TGCGCCAGCAGCGCCGAGTGGGATACGCAGTATTTT.

This clonotype was counted only a few times. The chain employs TRBV15 and TRBJ1-1, with D perhaps TRBD1 (6 bases). CDR1 and CDR2 (germline): LNHNV, YYDKDF (reference sequence). The CDR3 covers 14 residues. Between the trimmed V and J ends, which lost 5 bases and 2 bases, there was a span of 12 bases. CDR3 protein: CATSGGPVNTEAFF. The CDR3 region has the DNA TGTGCCACCAGCGGGGGGCCAGTTAACACTGAAGCTTTCTTT.

There are a few counts of this clonotype. The gene calls are TRBV2 and TRBJ2-1; 9 nucleotides match TRBD2. J gave up 8 bases and V 9 bases, and 8 bases lay outside the gene matches. CDR3 length: 13 amino acids. Germline V lookup: CDR1 SNHLY, CDR2 FYNNEI. In DNA, the CDR3 is TGTGCCAGGGGCCTAGCGGGACCCCATGAGCAGTTCTTC. Residues: CARGLAGPHEQFF.

This clonotype was observed a handful of times. The chain links TRBV6-2 or TRBV6-3 to TRBJ2-3; possible D gene TRBD2, 5 bases. The CDR3 extends over 12 amino acids. CDR1 MNHEY and CDR2 SVGEGT come from the germline V gene. The V and J ends lost 7 bases and 4 bases respectively, with 9 bases between them. The CDR3 bases are TGTGCCAGCATAGGAGCGGCAGATACGCAGTATTTT. This encodes CASIGAADTQYF.

The chain uses TRBV20-1 and TRBJ2-1; 7 bases agree with TRBD2. The CDR3 is 15 residues long. Germline V gives CDR1 DFQATT, CDR2 SNEGSKA (reference sequence). J lost 10 bases, V lost 6 bases, and 18 bases had no gene match. CDR3 bases: TGCAGTGCGTCACTAGATTGGGGGGGGATTTCGGAGCAGTTCTTC. Amino acids: CSASLDWGGISEQFF.

V and J are TRBV5-6 and TRBJ2-5; D possibly corresponds to TRBD2 (5 bases). V was cut by 0 bases and J by 0 bases, with 9 bases left in between. CDR1 SGHDT and CDR2 YYEEEE come from the germline V gene. The CDR3 sequence is 15 residues long. The CDR3 DNA is TGTGCCAGCAGCTTGGGAGCGGACTACCAAGAGACCCAGTACTTC. Residues: CASSLGADYQETQYF.

This clonotype was seen a single time. V is TRBV7-9 and J is TRBJ2-1; D gene uncertain. V lost 8 bases, J lost 9 bases, and 14 bases lay in between. Germline-derived CDR1 and CDR2 are SEHNR and FQNEAQ (reference sequence). The CDR3 has 12 amino acids. This CDR3 is CASGSTVSEQFF. CDR3 sequence (DNA): TGTGCCAGCGGTTCGACGGTTAGTGAGCAGTTCTTC.

CDR3 DNA: TGTGCCAGCAGCTTTCGACAGGGGGCAAGCACTGAAGCTTTCTTT. This translates into CASSFRQGASTEAFF. The chain carries TRBV7-9 and TRBJ1-1; 10 bases are shared with TRBD1. The length of the CDR3 is 15 residues. Looked up from germline, CDR1 is SEHNR and CDR2 is FQNEAQ (reference sequence). The trim removed 3 bases at V and 4 bases at J, leaving 5 bases unmatched.

In its sample, this clonotype was seen many times. The chain combines TRBV12-3 or TRBV12-4 with TRBJ2-3; 9 nucleotides align to TRBD1. After removal of 6 bases from V and 5 bases from J, the junction contained 9 bases not matched to a gene. The CDR3 totals 15 residues. CDR3 sequence (DNA): TGTGCCAGCAGACCCGGGACAGGGTACCTAGATACGCAGTATTTT. Its translation: CASRPGTGYLDTQYF.

This rearrangement joins TRBV10-3 to TRBJ2-2, with D possibly being TRBD1 (6 bases). V dropped 3 bases and J dropped 0 bases, with 11 bases sitting between them. CDR1 and CDR2 (germline): ENHRY, SYGVKD. The CDR3 covers 16 residues. The CDR3 nucleotides are TGTGCCATCAGTGAACCAGGGGCCCCGAACACCGGGGAGCTGTTTTTT. Translated: CAISEPGAPNTGELFF.

The genes are TRBV2 and TRBJ2-3; 9 bases agree with TRBD2. Germline loops: CDR1 SNHLY, CDR2 FYNNEI. The CDR3 consists of 15 residues. V lost 7 bases, J lost 6 bases, and 11 bases stayed unmatched. This CDR3 is CASTERGAPTDTQYF. Written as DNA, the CDR3 is TGTGCCAGCACAGAGCGGGGGGCCCCCACCGATACGCAGTATTTT.

This clonotype was seen only a few times. This chain joins TRBV6-5 and TRBJ1-1, with TRBD1 matching over 8 bases. CDR1 and CDR2 (germline): MNHEY, SVGAGI. With V trimmed by 0 bases and J by 4 bases, 4 bases remained unmatched. This CDR3 is 15 amino acids long. CDR3 loop: CASSYSDRVSTEAFF. CDR3 nucleotide sequence: TGTGCCAGCAGTTACTCGGACAGGGTATCCACTGAAGCTTTCTTT.

This clonotype was recorded at least ten times. A read error may produce the germline difference seen at one junction end. The V call is TRBV29-1, the J call TRBJ1-2; no definite D call. The CDR3 has 10 amino acids. The V gene's germline CDR1 is SQVTM and CDR2 ANQGSEA. This CDR3 reads CSVRTNGHTF. The CDR3 DNA sequence: TGCAGCGTTCGGACCAATGGCCACACCTTC.

V and J are TRBV19 and TRBJ1-4, with TRBD1 identical over 9 bases. J was trimmed by 7 bases and V by 5 bases; bases with no gene match: 8. CDR1 is LNHDA and CDR2 is SQIVND in the germline V gene (reference sequence). CDR3 length: 15 residues. The CDR3 protein is CASSQNRGHLEKLFF. Written as DNA, the CDR3 is TGTGCCAGTAGTCAAAACAGGGGGCATCTTGAAAAACTGTTTTTT. Supplemented by reference TRBV19 and TRBJ1-4, the full variable domain reads DGGITQSPKYLFRKEGQNVTLSCEQNLNHDAMYWYRQDPGQGLRLIYYSQIVNDFQKGDIAEGYSVSREKKESFPLTVTSAQKNPTAFYLCASSQNRGHLEKLFFGSGTQLSVL.

This clonotype was seen only a few times. J is TRBJ2-7 and V is TRBV12-3 or TRBV12-4, with a weak D call TRBD1 (6 bases). This CDR3 is built from 14 residues. V was cut by 1 base and J by 2 bases, with 9 bases left in between. The CDR3 here is CASSLGPGAYEQYF. The CDR3 DNA reads as TGTGCCAGCAGTTTAGGGCCAGGGGCCTACGAGCAGTACTTC.

The rearrangement links TRBV7-9 to TRBJ2-1, with TRBD1 matching over 8 bases. V shed 5 bases, J shed 10 bases, and the junction held 4 bases outside the gene matches. The length of the CDR3 is 12 residues. Per germline, CDR1 SEHNR and CDR2 FQNEAQ (reference sequence). The CDR3 nucleotides are TGTGCCAGCAGCGACAGGGGAAGGGAGCAGTTCTTC. Encoded protein: CASSDRGREQFF.

The chain combines TRBV9 with TRBJ2-7, with a weak D call TRBD2 (6 bases). Germline CDR1 reads SGDLS; CDR2 reads YYNGEE. The V end was cut by 0 bases, the J end by 5 bases, with 15 bases between. This CDR3 is built from 15 residues. The CDR3 region has the DNA TGTGCCAGCAGCGTAGCCCTTAGCGGTCTAAACGAGCAGTACTTC. This sequence encodes CASSVALSGLNEQYF.

The gene calls are TRBV9 and TRBJ2-7; D is unclear. This CDR3 contains 13 residues. CDR1 is SGDLS, CDR2 YYNGEE, per germline. V lost 0 bases and J 6 bases, leaving 10 bases between the germline ends. This chain's CDR3 is CASSVATFAEQYF. For the CDR3, the DNA is TGTGCCAGCAGCGTAGCTACGTTTGCCGAGCAGTACTTC.

The sample holds a few counts of this clonotype. The V gene is TRBV2, the J gene TRBJ2-7, with D perhaps matching TRBD2 (6 bases). From germline, CDR1 is SNHLY and CDR2 FYNNEI. Trimming cost V 0 bases and J 2 bases, with 14 bases left between them. CDR3 length: 16 residues. The CDR3 loop is CASSEALRGRTYEQYF. The CDR3 bases are TGTGCCAGCAGTGAAGCGCTTCGGGGGAGAACCTACGAGCAGTACTTC.

The DNA for the CDR3 is TGCGCCAGCAGCTTGGCCTGGGCAGGCTCCTACGAGCAGTACTTC. This translates into CASSLAWAGSYEQYF. J is TRBJ2-7 and V is TRBV5-1; D gene unclear. Germline CDR1 and CDR2: SGHRS and YFSETQ. Trimming left V 0 bases short and J 0 bases short, with 10 bases between. This CDR3 comprises 15 residues. The full variable domain, in which reference TRBV5-1 and TRBJ2-7 provide the parts outside the CDR3, is KAGVTQTPRYLIKTRGQQVTLSCSPISGHRSVSWYQQTPGQGLQFLFEYFSETQRNKGNFPGRFSGRQFSNSRSEMNVSTLELGDSALYLCASSLAWAGSYEQYFGPGTRLTVT.

This rearrangement joins TRBV12-3 or TRBV12-4 to TRBJ2-7; 10 bases fit TRBD1. Trimming took 2 bases from V and 3 from J; bases not matched to a gene: 10. CDR3 length: 17 amino acids. DNA of the CDR3: TGTGCCAGCAGTTTATCTTTAGGACAGGGGGGAAACTACGAGCAGTACTTC. Translating it yields CASSLSLGQGGNYEQYF.

This clonotype appeared a few times. This chain links TRBV29-1 with TRBJ2-4, with D unresolved. Germline lookup yields CDR1 SQVTM and CDR2 ANQGSEA. There are 11 residues in the CDR3. V lost 5 bases, J lost 7 bases, and 9 bases lay in between. The CDR3 DNA sequence: TGCAGCGTTTTTGGACGGAACATTCAGTACTTC. Its translation is CSVFGRNIQYF.

The J gene is TRBJ2-5, the V gene TRBV4-3, with 7 bases lining up with TRBD1. Per germline, CDR1 LGHNA and CDR2 YSLEER. The CDR3 runs 17 residues. J lost 4 bases, V lost 0 bases, and 11 bases had no gene match. CDR3 sequence (DNA): TGCGCCAGCAGCCAAGACTCACCGAGACAGGGCGTAGAGACCCAGTACTTC. It is translated as CASSQDSPRQGVETQYF.

The CDR3 is CASSQEGRESGEQFF. CDR3 nucleotide sequence: TGTGCCAGCAGCCAAGAGGGGCGGGAGTCAGGTGAGCAGTTCTTC. The V call is TRBV3-1, the J call TRBJ2-1, with 7 bases identical to TRBD2. This CDR3 region has 15 residues. Trimming cost V 0 bases and J 9 bases; bases outside gene matches: 8. Looked up from germline, CDR1 is LGHDT and CDR2 is YNNKEL (reference sequence).

The chain carries TRBV12-5 and TRBJ2-3; D not certain. The CDR3 extends over 13 amino acids. V lost 0 bases and J lost 6, with 7 bases in between. Germline V gene data show CDR1 as LGHNT and CDR2 as FRNRAP. The CDR3 loop is CASGLVLSDTQYF. CDR3 nucleotide sequence: TGTGCTAGTGGTTTGGTATTGTCCGATACGCAGTATTTT.

Ten or more counts support this clonotype. The rearrangement links TRBV18 to TRBJ1-4; maybe TRBD1 (5 bases). This CDR3 contains 16 residues. Germline V gene sequence: CDR1 KGHSH, CDR2 LQKENI. V lost 6 bases to trimming and J lost 7 bases, with 21 bases between them. CDR3 residues: CASSTPGTSSGEKLFF. CDR3 bases: TGTGCCAGCTCCACCCCCGGGACCTCCTCCGGTGAAAAACTGTTTTTT. Based on the CDR3 plus reference TRBV18 and TRBJ1-4, the full variable domain is NAGVMQNPRHLVRRRGQEARLRCSPMKGHSHVYWYRQLPEEGLKFMVYLQKENIIDESGMPKERFSAEFPKEGPSILRIQQVVRGDSAAYFCASSTPGTSSGEKLFFGSGTQLSVL.

The chain uses TRBV6-6 and TRBJ2-7, with D possibly called TRBD1 or TRBD2 (6 bases each). Germline CDR1 and CDR2: MNHNY and SVGAGI (reference sequence). CDR3 length equals 12 residues. V dropped 7 bases and J dropped 7 bases, with 14 bases sitting between them. CDR3 sequence reads: CASNRGRGEQYF. The CDR3 DNA follows: TGTGCCAGCAACCGGGGGCGAGGGGAGCAGTACTTC.

This clonotype was seen only a few times. The chain combines TRBV5-1 with TRBJ2-2; D call uncertain. Trimming pared 0 bases from V and 6 bases from J, leaving 9 bases between. In germline, CDR1 is SGHRS, CDR2 YFSETQ. The CDR3 contains 14 residues. CDR3 in DNA: TGCGCCAGCAGCTTGGTAAGAAGACCCGGGGAGCTGTTTTTT. This translates into CASSLVRRPGELFF.

This clonotype occurred a few times. The V call is TRBV12-3 or TRBV12-4, the J call TRBJ2-1, with 7 bases fitting TRBD2. CDR3 length: 15 amino acids. V dropped 6 bases and J dropped 0; count of bases not matched to a gene: 5. The CDR3, as DNA: TGTGCCAGCAGGGCTAGCGGACTCTCCTACAATGAGCAGTTCTTC. Translating gives CASRASGLSYNEQFF.